Below are 31 T cell receptor beta chains sequenced from a single sample in a study of T cell responses to AZD1222 COVID-19 vaccine. TCRdb's table, derived via immunoSEQ multiplex PCR, lists solely in-frame clones and lacks some. There are about 130,000 clones in the sample; approximately 86% occur only once, and approximately 1.5% lies in the top ten. The sample was peripheral blood, taken on day 0 of AZD1222 vaccination. These receptors originate from an adult in good health.

This chain links TRBV5-1 with TRBJ2-1; 9 bases map to TRBD1. The germline CDR1 and CDR2 sequences are SGHRS and YFSETQ. Trimming at V came to 4 bases and at J to 3 bases, leaving 5 bases not matched to a gene. The CDR3 sequence is 15 residues long. CDR3 nucleotide sequence: TGCGCCAGCAGCGGCGGACAGGGGAGCTACAATGAGCAGTTCTTC. Amino acids: CASSGGQGSYNEQFF. Complete variable domain (other parts from reference TRBV5-1 and TRBJ2-1): KAGVTQTPRYLIKTRGQQVTLSCSPISGHRSVSWYQQTPGQGLQFLFEYFSETQRNKGNFPGRFSGRQFSNSRSEMNVSTLELGDSALYLCASSGGQGSYNEQFFGPGTRLTVL.

V and J are TRBV7-2 and TRBJ2-1; weak D call: TRBD1 (6 bases). CDR1 and CDR2 from the germline V gene are SGHTA and FQGNSA. Trimming stripped 2 bases from V and 5 bases from J, with 13 bases between. The length of the CDR3 is 15 residues. CDR3 in amino acids: CASSLFGTTNNEQFF. As DNA, the CDR3 is TGTGCCAGCAGCTTATTTGGGACAACAAACAATGAGCAGTTCTTC.

This clone was observed once. The chain has TRBV6-5 and TRBJ1-5; no clear D gene. The CDR3 covers 15 residues. Trimming shortened V by 5 bases and J by 4 bases, and 15 bases separated the two germline ends. Germline CDR1 reads MNHEY; CDR2 reads SVGAGI. CDR3: CASSRRTDSNQPQHF. The CDR3 coding sequence is TGTGCCAGCAGTCGACGTACAGATTCTAATCAGCCCCAGCATTTT.

This chain joins TRBV29-1 and TRBJ1-5; tentative D call: TRBD1 (5 bases). This CDR3 comprises 13 residues. V was pared by 6 bases and J by 10 bases, with 19 bases between. Germline loops: CDR1 SQVTM, CDR2 ANQGSEA. The CDR3, as DNA: TGCAGCGTGAGGGGCAGCCCCCTGTCTCCCCAGCATTTT. Amino acid sequence: CSVRGSPLSPQHF.

CDR3 in DNA: TGTGCCAGTAAGCGGACAGGGGAAGAATCAGCCCAGCATTTT. It translates to CASKRTGEESAQHF. The chain has TRBV19 and TRBJ1-5; 9 nucleotides align to TRBD1. CDR1 and CDR2 from the germline V gene are LNHDA and SQIVND (reference sequence). V was clipped by 7 bases and J by 11 bases; unmatched bases: 12. This CDR3 contains 14 residues. Full variable domain (remainder filled in from reference TRBV19 and TRBJ1-5): DGGITQSPKYLFRKEGQNVTLSCEQNLNHDAMYWYRQDPGQGLRLIYYSQIVNDFQKGDIAEGYSVSREKKESFPLTVTSAQKNPTAFYLCASKRTGEESAQHFGDGTRLSIL.

The V and J genes are TRBV6-2 or TRBV6-3 and TRBJ2-2; 9 positions match TRBD1. Germline V gene sequence: CDR1 MNHEY, CDR2 SVGEGT. The CDR3 sequence is 17 residues long. J lost 4 bases, V lost 2 bases, and 8 bases had no gene match. The CDR3 bases are TGTGCCAGCAGTTACGAGACAGGGGGATCGAGCACCGGGGAGCTGTTTTTT. It specifies CASSYETGGSSTGELFF.

This chain uses TRBV25-1 with TRBJ2-2, with D tentatively TRBD2 (5 bases). Germline V gene sequence: CDR1 MGHDK, CDR2 SYGVNS. V lost 3 bases to trimming and J lost 4 bases, with 9 bases between them. The CDR3 totals 14 residues. The CDR3 spells CASSDLGSTGELFF. CDR3 coding DNA: TGTGCCAGCAGTGACCTTGGGAGCACCGGGGAGCTGTTTTTT.

The rearrangement links TRBV7-2 to TRBJ1-2, with 7 bases lining up with TRBD1. V was pared by 5 bases and J by 4 bases, with 4 bases of the junction left unmatched. The CDR3 is made up of 13 amino acids. The germline V gene has CDR1 SGHTA and CDR2 FQGNSA. In DNA form, the CDR3 reads TGTGCCAGCAGCCAGGGACAGCCCTATGGCTACACCTTC. This translates into CASSQGQPYGYTF.

The chain recombines TRBV7-2 with TRBJ2-5, with 9 positions matching TRBD2. V was clipped by 0 bases and J by 4 bases; unmatched bases: 3. This CDR3 has 15 residues. Germline V lookup: CDR1 SGHTA, CDR2 FQGNSA. The CDR3, as DNA: TGTGCCAGCAGCTTAGCGCTAGCGGGGTCAGAGACCCAGTACTTC. Its translation: CASSLALAGSETQYF. Supplemented by reference TRBV7-2 and TRBJ2-5, the full variable domain reads GAGVSQSPSNKVTEKGKDVELRCDPISGHTALYWYRQSLGQGLEFLIYFQGNSAPDKSGLPSDRFSAERTGGSVSTLTIQRTQQEDSAVYLCASSLALAGSETQYFGPGTRLLVL.

The chain uses TRBV19 and TRBJ1-5; D might be TRBD1 (6 bases). The V and J ends lost 2 bases and 0 bases respectively, with 20 bases between them. Germline loops: CDR1 LNHDA, CDR2 SQIVND (reference sequence). This CDR3 is built from 19 residues. Written as DNA, the CDR3 is TGTGCCAGTAGTATATATGGACGGGGGCCGATGCATAGCAATCAGCCCCAGCATTTT. Protein: CASSIYGRGPMHSNQPQHF.

This clone was detected a few times. J is TRBJ1-3 and V is TRBV4-3; D uncertain. Germline V lookup: CDR1 LGHNA, CDR2 YSLEER. V was pared by 0 bases and J by 5 bases, with 20 bases between. CDR3 length: 18 amino acids. The CDR3 region is CASSQEAQTTSGRNTIYF. DNA of the CDR3: TGCGCCAGCAGCCAAGAGGCACAAACCACCTCTGGTAGAAACACCATATATTTT.

A word on this clone: Compared with germline, one end of the junction differs, possibly owing to a read error. V and J are TRBV9 and TRBJ2-3; D may be TRBD2 (5 bases). CDR1 and CDR2 from the germline V gene are SGDLS and YYNGEE. There are 15 residues in the CDR3. CDR3 sequence reads: CASTVRGASTDTQYF. The DNA for the CDR3 is TGTGCCAGCACCGTACGGGGTGCGAGCACAGATACGCAGTATTTT.

This clone was detected only once. The chain links TRBV27 to TRBJ1-2; 9 bases are a match to TRBD1. Trimming at V came to 5 bases and at J to 4 bases, leaving 8 bases not matched to a gene. Germline CDR1 MNHEY, CDR2 SMNVEV (reference sequence). The CDR3 is 15 amino acids. DNA for the CDR3: TGTGCCAGCAGTCCCCGGGACAGGGTGCCCTATGGCTACACCTTC. Its protein product is CASSPRDRVPYGYTF.

This chain joins TRBV18 and TRBJ2-1; the D gene is possibly TRBD1 (6 bases). Germline V gene data show CDR1 as KGHSH and CDR2 as LQKENI. The CDR3 consists of 15 residues. Trimming pared 1 base from V and 2 bases from J, leaving 9 bases between. CDR3 protein: CASSPRPGAYNEQFF. For the CDR3, the DNA is TGTGCCAGCTCACCACGGCCAGGGGCCTACAATGAGCAGTTCTTC.

V and J are TRBV10-3 and TRBJ1-1; the D is unclear. The CDR3 covers 14 residues. The germline V and J ends were trimmed by 3 bases and 4 bases, with 12 bases remaining between them. CDR1 and CDR2 from the germline V gene are ENHRY and SYGVKD. The CDR3 spells CAISESTVGTEAFF. DNA for the CDR3: TGTGCCATCAGTGAATCAACAGTGGGCACTGAAGCTTTCTTT.

The chain recombines TRBV21-1 with TRBJ2-7; TRBD1 was called by the table and not checked on the DNA. TRBV21-1 is classified as a pseudogene. The CDR3 spans 13 residues. The CDR3 sequence: CASAEDRGYEQYF. The CDR3 nucleotides read TGTGCCAGCGCGGAGGACAGGGGTTACGAGCAGTACTTC.

The V and J genes are TRBV24-1 and TRBJ2-5; D is possibly TRBD2 (5 bases). Germline V gives CDR1 KGHDR, CDR2 SFDVKD. The CDR3 has 15 residues. V gave up 0 bases and J gave up 2 bases, with 9 bases separating them. In DNA form, the CDR3 reads TGTGCCACCAGTGATTTGGGACTGGCGCAAGAGACCCAGTACTTC. Protein: CATSDLGLAQETQYF.

The chain couples TRBV4-3 to TRBJ1-4, with D unclear. The CDR3 has 16 amino acids. With 4 bases removed from V and 3 bases from J, the gap between germline ends came to 15 bases. Germline assignment: CDR1 LGHNA and CDR2 YSLEER. CDR3 nucleotide sequence: TGCGCCAGCAGCCGTACCCGAGGGATCCCTAATGAAAAACTGTTTTTT. Translating it yields CASSRTRGIPNEKLFF.

This chain uses TRBV18 with TRBJ1-2; no definite D call. The germline V gene has CDR1 KGHSH and CDR2 LQKENI. The CDR3 is made up of 14 amino acids. Trimming took 3 bases from V and 6 from J, leaving 14 bases between them. The CDR3 here is CASSPNAGVDGYTF. Written as DNA, the CDR3 is TGTGCCAGCTCACCCAATGCCGGGGTAGATGGCTACACCTTC.

CDR3 loop: CASSRPGGNQPQHF. Written as DNA, the CDR3 is TGTGCCAGCAGTAGACCGGGGGGCAATCAGCCCCAGCATTTT. The chain recombines TRBV6-2 or TRBV6-3 with TRBJ1-5, with D perhaps TRBD1 (5 bases). Trimming pared 5 bases from V and 2 bases from J, leaving 10 bases between. Germline assignment: CDR1 MNHEY and CDR2 SVGEGT. The CDR3 runs 14 residues.

This chain uses TRBV4-1 with TRBJ1-3; no clear D. The CDR3 spans 12 residues. CDR1 and CDR2 from the germline V gene are MGHRA and YSYEKL. V was trimmed by 2 bases and J by 1 base, leaving 0 bases between them. The CDR3: CASSQSGNTIYF. The CDR3, as DNA: TGCGCCAGCAGCCAATCTGGAAACACCATATATTTT.

The V and J genes are TRBV6-5 and TRBJ2-7; TRBD1 matches at 11 bases. CDR1 is MNHEY, CDR2 SVGAGI, per germline. The CDR3 totals 13 residues. The V segment lost 6 bases and the J segment 7 bases; nucleotides outside the gene matches: 5. For the CDR3, the DNA is TGTGCCAGCAGAAGGACAGGGGGCGATGAGCAGTACTTC. This sequence encodes CASRRTGGDEQYF.

This chain links TRBV18 with TRBJ1-4; D gene unclear. Trimming took off 6 bases at V and 4 bases at J, with 12 bases between the two ends. Germline CDR1 KGHSH, CDR2 LQKENI. This CDR3 comprises 14 residues. The CDR3 sequence is CASSLRGSNEKLFF. The CDR3 DNA reads TGTGCCAGCTCCCTGCGCGGAAGTAATGAAAAACTGTTTTTT.

The chain joins TRBV19 to TRBJ1-5, with 9 bases lining up with TRBD1. Per germline, CDR1 LNHDA and CDR2 SQIVND (reference sequence). V gave up 5 bases and J gave up 6 bases; unmatched junction bases: 8. This CDR3 is 15 amino acids long. The CDR3 sequence: CASSLPGQGGQPQHF. In nucleotides, the CDR3 is TGTGCCAGTAGTCTACCGGGACAGGGCGGTCAGCCCCAGCATTTT.

The gene calls are TRBV5-6 and TRBJ1-3, with D uncertain. The V end lost 2 bases, the J end lost 4 bases, and 13 bases lay between the germline ends. This CDR3 comprises 15 residues. In germline, CDR1 is SGHDT, CDR2 YYEEEE. The CDR3 DNA is TGTGCCAGCAGCTTCCTGGGCGAGGCGGGAAACACCATATATTTT. Amino acids: CASSFLGEAGNTIYF.

The chain joins TRBV28 to TRBJ2-7; 7 nucleotides match TRBD1. The J segment lost 0 bases and the V segment lost 3 bases, leaving 8 bases of the junction unmatched. The CDR3 totals 16 residues. Germline V lookup: CDR1 MDHEN, CDR2 SYDVKM. The CDR3, as DNA: TGTGCCAGCAGTTTCCGCACGAGGGGGCCCTCCTACGAGCAGTACTTC. It encodes CASSFRTRGPSYEQYF.

The CDR3 nucleotides read TGTGCCAGCAGATCACTAGCGGGGGGGAACACCGGGGAGCTGTTTTTT. Its translation: CASRSLAGGNTGELFF. The chain has TRBV2 and TRBJ2-2; 12 nucleotides align to TRBD2. Germline V CDR1 and CDR2: SNHLY, FYNNEI. Germline trimming cut 6 bases from V and 1 base from J; bases unmatched to any gene: 3. This CDR3 has 16 residues.

The chain links TRBV10-3 to TRBJ2-7; D perhaps matches TRBD1 (6 bases). This CDR3 has 13 amino acids. Germline CDR1 and CDR2: ENHRY and SYGVKD. V dropped 2 bases and J dropped 3 bases, with 8 bases sitting between them. The CDR3 is CAISEGRGYEQYF. CDR3 nucleotides: TGTGCCATCAGTGAGGGCAGGGGCTACGAGCAGTACTTC.

The gene calls are TRBV6-5 and TRBJ1-4; D not certain. Deletions cut 8 bases from V and 8 bases from J, with 18 bases between. CDR3 length: 14 amino acids. Germline lookup yields CDR1 MNHEY and CDR2 SVGAGI. The CDR3 DNA sequence: TGTGCCAGCGGGAGACATTTAACCGGCGAAAAACTGTTTTTT. It specifies CASGRHLTGEKLFF.

The sample holds a few counts of this clone. The chain uses TRBV18 and TRBJ1-6; D ambiguous. The CDR3 loop spans 13 amino acids. Germline loops: CDR1 KGHSH, CDR2 LQKENI. Trimming took off 6 bases at V and 7 bases at J, with 10 bases between the two ends. The CDR3 reads CASSSDTNSPLHF. CDR3 bases: TGTGCCAGCTCGTCAGACACGAATTCACCCCTCCACTTT.

The rearrangement links TRBV19 to TRBJ2-7; perhaps TRBD1 as D (6 bases). Germline V gives CDR1 LNHDA, CDR2 SQIVND (reference sequence). V was cut by 1 base and J by 0 bases, with 13 bases left in between. The CDR3 spans 16 residues. The CDR3 reads CASSIGHRAGSYEQYF. CDR3 nucleotide sequence: TGTGCCAGTAGTATAGGTCACAGGGCCGGCTCCTACGAGCAGTACTTC. Full variable domain (remainder filled in from reference TRBV19 and TRBJ2-7): DGGITQSPKYLFRKEGQNVTLSCEQNLNHDAMYWYRQDPGQGLRLIYYSQIVNDFQKGDIAEGYSVSREKKESFPLTVTSAQKNPTAFYLCASSIGHRAGSYEQYFGPGTRLTVT.